This T cell receptor (beta chain) is drawn from a study of T cell responses to AZD1222 COVID-19 vaccine. Looking at the study overall: Second-dose intervals of approximately 4 or approximately 12 weeks were pooled.

The repertoire was sequenced with immunoSEQ multiplex PCR; TCRdb's copy has only in-frame clones and lacks some. The sample lists some 130,000 clones, more than 85% seen once, with about 9% in the top ten. Overall study results and limits: Among vaccine-associated CD4 TCRs, coverage spanned spike, with dominance at 160-218 and 743-854. Two AZD1222 administrations were followed by greater Spike-specific TCR breadth and depth.

This clone was observed once. Its antigen is not identified. The source is an adult in good health. The sequenced sample was peripheral blood, obtained on day 0 of AZD1222 vaccination.

CDR3 bases: TGTGCCAGCAGCAGACAGGTTGTTTATACTGAAGCTTTCTTT. As protein: CASSRQVVYTEAFF. This rearrangement joins TRBV7-2 to TRBJ1-1, with D possibly TRBD1 on 6 matching bases. Trimming removed 5 bases from V and 5 bases from J, with 15 bases in between. The CDR3 runs to 14 residues. Germline V lookup: CDR1 SGHTA, CDR2 FQGNSA.